This T cell receptor beta chain appears in the sequencing data of a study of shared clonotypes between healthy human individuals. Study-wide context: The people who gave samples were two women and three men aged 18 to 49.

Broader study findings: Compared with clonotypes that all four donors shared, non-shared clonotypes had lower generation probabilities.

CDR1 is SGHDN, CDR2 FVKESK, per germline. This CDR3 comprises 13 residues. Trimming at V came to 4 bases and at J to 6 bases, leaving 4 bases not matched to a gene. Sorted-subset replicate PCRs used 150 to 200 ng DNA, approximately 33,000 T cell genomes. The assay was immunoSEQ multiplex PCR, and TCRdb's table has in-frame clones only and misses some. This sample carries about 2.5 million clones, 80% to 95% of them seen once, and the ten largest clones take 0.37%. This clone has a single count. Its antigen is not identified. Other DNA variants within this sample encode the same CDR3. The genes are TRBV14 and TRBJ2-7, with 9 bases lining up with TRBD1. The source of this sequence is a man younger than 35 in good health. Some clones in this sample may be carry-over from other donors' samples. Sequencing used naive CD4+ T cells from PBMCs. Subset indicated: CD45RA+ positively selected. The CDR3 region is CASSPTGGSEQYF. CDR3 nucleotides: TGTGCCAGCAGCCCCACAGGGGGCAGCGAGCAGTACTTC.